This T cell receptor beta chain derives from a study of regulatory T cells in long-lasting Graves disease. Study context: With positive TSH receptor antibodies and over 5 years of antithyroid drugs, Graves' disease was considered persistent.

Germline V gives CDR1 GTSNPN, CDR2 SVGIG (reference sequence). V was trimmed by 2 bases and J by 5 bases, leaving 10 bases between them. CDR3 size: 13 residues. As for this clonotype: Its antigen is still unknown.

Time point in this sample: persistent/refractory GD, antithyroid drugs over 5 years with positive TRAb. The TCR library used RNA extracted from PBMCs. Construction of TCR beta libraries relied on iRepertoire HTBI primers and on Arm-PCR targeting CDR3 regions. In TCRdb, the multiplex PCR reads were re-called with MiXCR into one record per CDR3 protein. The sample lists roughly 450,000 distinct CDR3 sequences; around 21% were seen once. Study results and caveats: Repertoires from persistent disease leaned toward TRBV28, TRBJ1-2 and TRBJ2-5. A greater number of public clonotypes (roughly 2,800) was shared by persistent patients than by new patients (around 970). Thyroid tissue was not studied; only peripheral blood was.

The sequence was obtained from a female donor with Graves disease. The chain is built from TRBV30 and TRBJ1-5; D not certain. Sample: peripheral blood mononuclear cells (PBMCs), taken when the disease was refractory, from a patient treated with antithyroid drugs. The CDR3 loop is CAWSTSVDQPQHF. The CDR3 coding sequence is TGTGCCTGGAGTACCTCAGTCGATCAGCCCCAGCATTTT.